The text below deals with one T cell receptor beta chain. Its antigen is not identified. The CDR3 is 16 amino acids. The germline gives CDR1 SGHNT, CDR2 YYREEE (reference sequence). V lost 0 bases, J lost 5 bases, and 7 bases stayed unmatched. The data originate from a study of vaccination effects on CD4 cells after COVID-19. Overall study context: ViraFEST used viral peptide pools to expand antigen-specific CD4+ T cells before sequencing. Supplemented with about 10 IU/ml IL-2 and 9.5 to 10 ug/ml peptides, some 2 million PBMC per well were kept in culture. Whole-study findings and limits: The study dataset contains few convalescent patients and includes no early post-infection timepoints.

Method: immunoSEQ multiplex PCR; TCRdb's copy keeps in-frame clones and lacks some. The sample contains about 8,900 clones, approximately 72% of which appear only once. Upon completion of roughly ten days in culture, CD4+ T cells were isolated. Each participant was given two doses of one vaccine (BNT162b2 or mRNA-1273). The sequences come from CD4+ T cells from PBMCs cultured without peptide, collected after COVID-19 vaccination. The source of this sequence is a human donor who received a COVID-19 vaccine. The chain is built from TRBV5-4 and TRBJ1-2, with 10 nucleotides matching TRBD1. The CDR3 DNA sequence: TGTGCCAGCAGCTTGGTCGTGACAGGGGGCCAATATGGCTACACCTTC. Its translation is CASSLVVTGGQYGYTF.